Shown below are 18 T cell receptor beta chains from a single sample sequenced in a study of blood T cells in healthy people across ages. A sample-barcoded 5' primer and a J-beta primer mix were used in a second PCR of about 7 to 12 cycles. TCRdb reprocessed the 5' RACE reads via MiXCR and lists one record per CDR3 protein. Of around 580,000 distinct CDR3 sequences in the sample, less than 60% were seen once. Sequencing was performed on blood. The source is an elderly man in good health.

The chain carries TRBV27 and TRBJ2-3; D unclear. Germline assignment: CDR1 MNHEY and CDR2 SMNVEV (reference sequence). The CDR3 totals 16 residues. The V gene lost 6 bases and the J gene lost 4 bases, with 20 bases spanning the gap. Here the CDR3 DNA reads TGTGCCAGCAGGCCGGAAGGCTTCCCCTGGGCAGATACGCAGTATTTT. This gives the protein CASRPEGFPWADTQYF.

This clonotype was found a few times. The chain links TRBV10-3 to TRBJ2-1, with TRBD2 matching over 8 bases. V lost 0 bases to trimming and J lost 7 bases; unmatched junction nucleotides: 11. Germline V gene lookup returns CDR1 ENHRY and CDR2 SYGVKD. The CDR3 consists of 17 residues. CDR3 DNA sequence: TGTGCCATCAGTGAGTCCGTAGGCGGGAGGCCGGGGAATGAGCAGTTCTTC. Its protein product is CAISESVGGRPGNEQFF.

This clonotype was recorded at least ten times. J is TRBJ2-6 and V is TRBV29-1; D is ambiguous. The germline V gene encodes CDR1 SQVTM and CDR2 ANQGSEA. The V and J ends lost 0 bases and 5 bases respectively, with 11 bases between them. This CDR3 spans 15 amino acids. CDR3 nucleotides: TGCAGCGTTGAAGAAGGAGAGATGAGGGCCAACGTCCTGACTTTC. This encodes CSVEEGEMRANVLTF.

This clonotype has just a few counts. The chain couples TRBV20-1 to TRBJ2-4, with D tentatively TRBD1 (6 bases). The closer fit of TRBJ2-7 to the DNA end suggests the J call may be wrong. This CDR3 has 15 residues. The germline V gene has CDR1 DFQATT and CDR2 SNEGSKA (reference sequence). CDR3 amino acids: CSASYNDRRNNEQYF. In DNA form, the CDR3 reads TGCAGTGCCTCATATAACGACAGGAGGAACAACGAGCAGTACTTC.

V is TRBV6-6 and J is TRBJ2-7; tentative D call: TRBD2 (5 bases). The length of the CDR3 is 15 residues. The germline CDR1 and CDR2 sequences are MNHNY and SVGAGI (reference sequence). V was trimmed by 2 bases and J by 3 bases, leaving 14 bases between them. The CDR3 sequence is CASSYRLSADYEQYF. As DNA, the CDR3 is TGTGCCAGCAGTTACCGGCTTAGCGCGGACTACGAGCAGTACTTC.

This clonotype has just a few counts. J is TRBJ2-7 and V is TRBV20-1; tentative D call: TRBD2 (6 bases). V lost 6 bases to trimming and J lost 4 bases, with 22 bases between them. This CDR3 spans 15 amino acids. The germline gives CDR1 DFQATT, CDR2 SNEGSKA (reference sequence). CDR3 sequence (DNA): TGCAGTGCCGGCGGCGGAGGGTCCCCTATATACGAGCAGTACTTC. This codes for CSAGGGGSPIYEQYF.

This chain links TRBV14 with TRBJ2-2; D is unclear. The CDR3 contains 13 residues. CDR1 and CDR2 from the germline V gene are SGHDN and FVKESK. V lost 1 base and J 3 bases, leaving 3 bases between the germline ends. Here the CDR3 DNA reads TGTGCCAGCAGCCAAGCGGACACCGGGGAGCTGTTTTTT. Its protein is CASSQADTGELFF.

The rearrangement joins TRBV6-2 or TRBV6-3 to TRBJ2-3, with D possibly being TRBD2 (6 bases). Germline-derived CDR1 and CDR2 are MNHEY and SVGEGT. Between the trimmed V and J ends, which lost 6 bases and 8 bases, there was a span of 24 bases. This CDR3 spans 16 amino acids. The chain's CDR3 is CASSTTGLSRFGTQYF. The CDR3 DNA is TGTGCCAGCAGCACCACGGGACTTTCGAGGTTTGGTACGCAGTATTTT.

A remark on this clonotype: A read error may be the cause here, since a much bigger clone is one base away. CDR3 sequence: CASSSPAGGGSYERYF. CDR3 nucleotide sequence: TGTGCCAGCAGTTCCCCGGCGGGGGGTGGCTCCTACGAGCGGTACTTC. This chain uses TRBV6-5 with TRBJ2-4; 8 bases fit TRBD2. In germline, CDR1 is MNHEY, CDR2 SVGAGI. The CDR3 extends over 16 amino acids. The V segment lost 4 bases and the J segment 15 bases; nucleotides outside the gene matches: 20.

The chain is built from TRBV24-1 and TRBJ2-1; 9 nucleotides agree with TRBD2. This CDR3 region has 19 residues. V trimming: 4 bases; J trimming: 0 bases; junction bases outside the gene matches: 12. CDR1 is KGHDR, CDR2 SFDVKD, per germline. The CDR3 coding sequence is TGTGCCACCAGTGACAACAGACTAGCGGAGCGGAGCTCCTACAATGAGCAGTTCTTC. As protein: CATSDNRLAERSSYNEQFF.

This chain links TRBV3-1 with TRBJ2-3; 10 bases match TRBD1. Germline CDR1 reads LGHDT; CDR2 reads YNNKEL (reference sequence). The CDR3 is 17 residues long. Unmatched junction bases numbered 10, after V lost 2 bases and J lost 5 bases. The CDR3 region has the DNA TGTGCCAGCAGCCAATTTAATCCCGGACAGGGGGGAGATACGCAGTATTTT. It translates to CASSQFNPGQGGDTQYF.

This chain uses TRBV27 with TRBJ1-6; D gene uncertain. The CDR3 contains 16 residues. Germline CDR1 and CDR2: MNHEY and SMNVEV (reference sequence). V dropped 2 bases and J dropped 0 bases, with 8 bases sitting between them. The DNA of the CDR3 is TGTGCCAGCAGTTTAGCCCCGAGCTCCTATAATTCACCCCTCCACTTT. Translation: CASSLAPSSYNSPLHF.

The chain links TRBV5-1 to TRBJ1-2; D unresolved. V dropped 0 bases and J dropped 4 bases, with 13 bases sitting between them. Germline V gene data show CDR1 as SGHRS and CDR2 as YFSETQ. The CDR3 extends over 15 amino acids. CDR3 sequence reads: CASSLDVSKTYGYTF. The CDR3 DNA is TGCGCCAGCAGCTTGGATGTCAGCAAAACCTATGGCTACACCTTC.

This clonotype was recorded only once. The chain uses TRBV20-1 and TRBJ2-4; weak D call: TRBD2 (6 bases). V lost 3 bases to trimming and J lost 13 bases, with 25 bases between them. Looked up from germline, CDR1 is DFQATT and CDR2 is SNEGSKA (reference sequence). The CDR3 is 15 residues long. The CDR3 region has the DNA TGCAGTGCTAGCCAGTACGGGAGTGGGATGAGAGAGCAGTACTTC. Its translation: CSASQYGSGMREQYF.

V usage is TRBV6-2 or TRBV6-3 and J usage is TRBJ2-7; TRBD2 matches 11 bases. Trimming at V came to 2 bases and at J to 5 bases, leaving 8 bases not matched to a gene. The CDR3 sequence is 16 residues long. Germline assignment: CDR1 MNHEY and CDR2 SVGEGT. DNA for the CDR3: TGTGCCAGCAGTTACGGGAGCGCTAGCGGGAGGCACGAGCAGTACTTC. Amino acid sequence: CASSYGSASGRHEQYF.

The chain combines TRBV7-3 with TRBJ2-7; D ambiguous. CDR1 is SGHTA and CDR2 is FQGTGA in the germline V gene. The germline V and J ends were trimmed by 2 bases and 5 bases, with 10 bases remaining between them. The CDR3 runs to 13 residues. Written as DNA, the CDR3 is TGTGCCAGCAGCTTAGAAGGTTCCCACGAGCAGTACTTC. Encoded protein: CASSLEGSHEQYF.

The chain carries TRBV14 and TRBJ2-4, with D hard to call. The CDR3 runs 13 residues. In germline, CDR1 is SGHDN, CDR2 FVKESK. V lost 1 base, J lost 9 bases, and 10 bases lay in between. The CDR3 loop is CASSQVAFSIQYF. CDR3 sequence (DNA): TGTGCCAGCAGCCAAGTGGCATTTAGCATTCAGTACTTC.

The sample holds a few counts of this clonotype. The gene calls are TRBV7-2 and TRBJ2-7; D is perhaps TRBD2 (5 bases). This CDR3 has 13 residues. The V end lost 4 bases, the J end lost 3 bases, and 10 bases lay between the germline ends. Germline lookup yields CDR1 SGHTA and CDR2 FQGNSA. CDR3 nucleotides: TGTGCCAGCAGCTCGGGAACTTACTACGAGCAGTACTTC. Its protein product is CASSSGTYYEQYF.